The 27 T cell receptor beta chains below were found in one sample sequenced in a study of blood T cells in healthy people across ages. A J-beta primer mix and a sample-barcoded 5' primer were used in a second PCR of roughly 6 to 11 cycles. TCRdb reprocessed the 5' RACE reads with MiXCR, giving one entry per CDR3 protein. The sample lists around 1,000,000 distinct CDR3 sequences, 35% to 45% occurring once. The sequencing sample was made of blood. All receptors derive from a man aged 18 to 29 in good health.

A single count supports this clonotype. V gene TRBV20-1 combines with J gene TRBJ2-1; tentatively, D is TRBD1 or TRBD2 (5 bases each). This CDR3 is 17 amino acids long. CDR1 DFQATT and CDR2 SNEGSKA come from the germline V gene (reference sequence). The V end lost 0 bases, the J end lost 6 bases, and 21 bases lay between the germline ends. The CDR3 here is CSARDPQGETFSNEQFF. For the CDR3, the DNA is TGCAGTGCTAGAGACCCCCAGGGAGAGACCTTCTCCAATGAGCAGTTCTTC.

Turning to this clonotype: Compared with germline, one end of the junction differs, possibly owing to a read error. This chain connects TRBV6-2 or TRBV6-3 to TRBJ1-1; D may be TRBD1 (5 bases). The germline V gene encodes CDR1 MNHEY and CDR2 SVGEGT. The CDR3 loop spans 14 amino acids. CDR3 sequence (DNA): TGTGCCAGCAAGTTGAGGGGACTGAACCCTGAAGCTTTCTTT. This translates into CASKLRGLNPEAFF.

The V call is TRBV20-1, the J call TRBJ2-7, with 10 bases matching TRBD2. V shed 6 bases and J 12 bases; nucleotides not matched to a gene: 17. CDR3 length: 14 residues. The germline V gene has CDR1 DFQATT and CDR2 SNEGSKA (reference sequence). CDR3 loop: CSAPPLLAGGRPYF. DNA for the CDR3: TGCAGTGCCCCCCCTCTTTTAGCGGGAGGTCGGCCGTACTTC.

In DNA form, the CDR3 reads TGTGCCAGCAGTTTATCTACAGGGGGTGATGGCTACACCTTC. It encodes CASSLSTGGDGYTF. The V gene is TRBV27, the J gene TRBJ1-2; TRBD1 aligns across 8 bases. Germline trimming cut 0 bases from V and 6 bases from J; bases unmatched to any gene: 3. Germline-derived CDR1 and CDR2 are MNHEY and SMNVEV (reference sequence). The CDR3 totals 14 residues.

The J gene is TRBJ2-7, the V gene TRBV29-1, with 13 bases matching TRBD2. Unmatched junction bases numbered 10, after V lost 7 bases and J lost 1 base. Per the germline V gene, CDR1 is SQVTM and CDR2 is ANQGSEA. The CDR3 length is 16 residues. The CDR3 nucleotides read TGCAGCGCCGAGGGGACTAGCGGGACGTATTCCTACGAGCAGTACTTC. Translated, it gives CSAEGTSGTYSYEQYF.

The V gene is TRBV10-3, the J gene TRBJ2-3; D is ambiguous. V was trimmed by 4 bases and J by 4 bases, leaving 6 bases between them. The CDR3 consists of 12 residues. Germline assignment: CDR1 ENHRY and CDR2 SYGVKD. The CDR3 is CAISARSDTQYF. The DNA for the CDR3 is TGTGCCATCAGTGCGCGCTCAGATACGCAGTATTTT.

The chain joins TRBV6-5 to TRBJ1-2; TRBD1 is a possible D gene (5 bases). From germline, CDR1 is MNHEY and CDR2 SVGAGI. V dropped 8 bases and J dropped 4 bases, with 20 bases sitting between them. This CDR3 has 15 amino acids. The DNA of the CDR3 is TGTGCCAGCTACTCTTGGGATACGGGGGGCTATGGCTACACCTTC. Amino acid sequence: CASYSWDTGGYGYTF.

The chain uses TRBV4-3 and TRBJ1-2; D is undetermined. Trimming removed 0 bases from V and 10 bases from J, with 15 bases in between. The CDR3 contains 14 residues. Per germline, CDR1 LGHNA and CDR2 YSLEER. The DNA of the CDR3 is TGCGCCAGCAGCCAAGATCAAGAAGACCGGTTCTACACCTTC. Translation gives CASSQDQEDRFYTF.

This chain joins TRBV5-1 and TRBJ1-4, with a weak D call TRBD1 (6 bases). Trimming left V 0 bases short and J 7 bases short, with 10 bases between. CDR1 and CDR2 from the germline V gene are SGHRS and YFSETQ. The CDR3 has 14 amino acids. The CDR3 is CASSLDREGEKLFF. CDR3 DNA: TGCGCCAGCAGCTTGGACAGGGAGGGTGAAAAACTGTTTTTT.

This chain connects TRBV13 to TRBJ2-5; D is uncertain. Germline V gives CDR1 PRHDT, CDR2 FYEKMQ (reference sequence). The CDR3 is 11 residues long. The V and J ends lost 5 bases and 5 bases respectively, with 6 bases between them. The CDR3 region has the DNA TGTGCCAGCAGCATTAGTGAGACCCAGTACTTC. Protein product: CASSISETQYF.

The table lists this clonotype with a few counts. CDR3 residues: CASSQDRGDTGELFF. In DNA, the CDR3 is TGTGCCAGCAGCCAAGATCGGGGCGACACCGGGGAGCTGTTTTTT. The genes are TRBV4-2 and TRBJ2-2; D may correspond to TRBD1 or TRBD2 (5 bases each). The CDR3 spans 15 residues. The germline V gene has CDR1 LGHNA and CDR2 YNFKEQ. V was pared by 0 bases and J by 3 bases, with 8 bases between.

This rearrangement joins TRBV11-2 to TRBJ1-4, with D tentatively TRBD1 (6 bases). Deletions cut 2 bases from V and 0 bases from J, with 16 bases between. In germline, CDR1 is SGHAT, CDR2 FQNNGV. The CDR3 has 18 amino acids. For the CDR3, the DNA is TGTGCCAGCAGCTTACCCAGAGGACAGTTGGCAACTAATGAAAAACTGTTTTTT. Protein: CASSLPRGQLATNEKLFF. The entire variable domain, with the rest obtained from reference TRBV11-2 and TRBJ1-4, is as follows: EAGVAQSPRYKIIEKRQSVAFWCNPISGHATLYWYQQILGQGPKLLIQFQNNGVVDDSQLPKDRFSAERLKGVDSTLKIQPAKLEDSAVYLCASSLPRGQLATNEKLFFGSGTQLSVL.

This sequence joins TRBV27 and TRBJ2-3, with 8 positions matching TRBD2. Trimming removed 5 bases from V and 2 bases from J; junction bases left unmatched: 9. The CDR3 covers 16 residues. Looked up from germline, CDR1 is MNHEY and CDR2 is SMNVEV (reference sequence). DNA for the CDR3: TGTGCCAGCAGTACCTACGGGGGGGTAGTCACAGATACGCAGTATTTT. This codes for CASSTYGGVVTDTQYF.

This clonotype was counted a few times. V gene TRBV25-1 combines with J gene TRBJ2-1, with 10 bases identical to TRBD2. CDR3 length equals 15 residues. CDR1 and CDR2 from the germline V gene are MGHDK and SYGVNS. Trimming at V came to 5 bases and at J to 6 bases, leaving 7 bases not matched to a gene. CDR3: CASSWASGGINEQFF. The CDR3 DNA is TGTGCCAGCAGTTGGGCTAGCGGGGGAATCAATGAGCAGTTCTTC.

This clonotype was counted ten times or more. The chain combines TRBV12-3 or TRBV12-4 with TRBJ1-2; TRBD1 aligns across 8 bases. The CDR3 spans 16 residues. The V and J ends lost 4 bases and 3 bases, in that order; junction bases with no gene match: 10. The CDR3 DNA follows: TGTGCCAGCAGTTGGACAGGGAGGGTTGGTGACTATGGCTACACCTTC. Residues: CASSWTGRVGDYGYTF.

This clonotype showed up just a few times. The chain recombines TRBV6-6 with TRBJ1-2; D may be TRBD1 (6 bases). The CDR3 extends over 14 amino acids. Trimming left V 0 bases short and J 6 bases short, with 11 bases between. Germline loops: CDR1 MNHNY, CDR2 SVGAGI (reference sequence). In DNA, the CDR3 is TGTGCCAGCAGTTACTCGGACAGAGCCAATGGCTACACCTTC. This sequence encodes CASSYSDRANGYTF.

The chain recombines TRBV20-1 with TRBJ2-3; D remains ambiguous. This CDR3 has 12 amino acids. In germline, CDR1 is DFQATT, CDR2 SNEGSKA (reference sequence). Trimming took off 6 bases at V and 2 bases at J, with 9 bases between the two ends. In nucleotides, the CDR3 is TGCAGTGCCCCCGGCCCCACAGATACGCAGTATTTT. Protein: CSAPGPTDTQYF.

The chain links TRBV29-1 to TRBJ2-7; TRBD1 or TRBD2 may be the D gene (5 bases each). Trimming took 4 bases from V and 2 from J, leaving 12 bases between them. Germline CDR1 reads SQVTM; CDR2 reads ANQGSEA. The CDR3 is 13 residues long. The CDR3 loop reads CSVAGRATYEQYF. The CDR3 region has the DNA TGCAGCGTTGCGGGGCGGGCCACCTACGAGCAGTACTTC.

The rearrangement uses TRBV3-1 and TRBJ2-1, with 8 bases matching TRBD2. Germline assignment: CDR1 LGHDT and CDR2 YNNKEL (reference sequence). This CDR3 has 17 amino acids. Unmatched junction bases numbered 14, after V lost 3 bases and J lost 7 bases. CDR3 sequence reads: CASSQAGLPRGGNEQFF. CDR3 DNA sequence: TGTGCCAGCAGCCAGGCCGGACTACCCCGGGGGGGTAATGAGCAGTTCTTC.

This clonotype appeared a few times. The junction does not match germline at one end; this may be a read error. The chain uses TRBV9 and TRBJ2-5; D tentatively reads TRBD1 or TRBD2 (5 bases each). The CDR3 contains 14 residues. Germline CDR1 SGDLS, CDR2 YYNGEE. This CDR3 reads CASSGFGTQETRYF. The CDR3 DNA reads as TGTGCCAGCAGCGGATTCGGGACGCAAGAGACCCGGTACTTC.

A remark on this clonotype: This sequence may be a read error, since a much larger clone differs from it by one base. The genes are TRBV6-4 and TRBJ2-1; D is possibly TRBD2 (6 bases). The CDR3 is 16 amino acids. The germline V gene encodes CDR1 MRHNA and CDR2 SNTAGT. V was cut by 7 bases and J by 4 bases, with 20 bases left in between. The CDR3 region has the DNA TGTGCCAGCACTCGGCGCGGGACCCGGGGTTACAATGAGCAGTTCTTC. The encoded protein is CASTRRGTRGYNEQFF.

This clonotype has more than one count but fewer than ten. V usage is TRBV4-3 and J usage is TRBJ2-1; TRBD1 matches 7 bases. This CDR3 comprises 15 residues. Trimming took 5 bases from V and 6 from J; bases not matched to a gene: 10. CDR1 LGHNA and CDR2 YSLEER come from the germline V gene. The CDR3 DNA follows: TGCGCCAGCAGCTCCGGACAGGATTCCATCAATGAGCAGTTCTTC. It codes for CASSSGQDSINEQFF.

The rearrangement uses TRBV27 and TRBJ1-1; 9 bases line up with TRBD1. The CDR3 loop spans 16 amino acids. V shed 5 bases, J shed 5 bases, and the junction held 12 bases outside the gene matches. CDR1 and CDR2 from the germline V gene are MNHEY and SMNVEV (reference sequence). This CDR3 reads CASSLTGGEVSTEAFF. In DNA, the CDR3 is TGTGCCAGCAGTCTTACAGGGGGCGAGGTTAGTACTGAAGCTTTCTTT.

This clonotype has just a few counts. The chain joins TRBV11-2 to TRBJ2-7; no firm D call. Germline V lookup: CDR1 SGHAT, CDR2 FQNNGV. Trimming took 5 bases from V and 4 from J, leaving 21 bases between them. This CDR3 comprises 16 residues. This CDR3 is CASSPYGQEGSYEQYF. The CDR3 DNA follows: TGTGCCAGCAGCCCCTACGGCCAGGAAGGATCGTACGAGCAGTACTTC.

To note about this clonotype: This sequence may be a read error, since a much larger clone differs from it by one base. V gene TRBV12-3 or TRBV12-4 combines with J gene TRBJ2-3; maybe TRBD1 (5 bases). Trimming removed 5 bases at V and 8 bases at J, with 11 bases between. The CDR3 runs 12 residues. The CDR3 bases are TGTGCCAGCAGTCCTCAGGGTTGTACGCAGTATTTT. This codes for CASSPQGCTQYF.

This clonotype was counted between two and nine times. This chain links TRBV12-3 or TRBV12-4 with TRBJ2-1, with D possibly called TRBD1 or TRBD2 (5 bases each). The CDR3 is 15 residues long. The V end was cut by 6 bases, the J end by 0 bases, with 12 bases between. The CDR3 protein is CASRSGPGSYNEQFF. The CDR3, as DNA: TGTGCCAGCAGATCGGGGCCGGGCTCCTACAATGAGCAGTTCTTC.

This clonotype occurred many times. This chain connects TRBV10-3 to TRBJ2-5; no clear D gene. From germline, CDR1 is ENHRY and CDR2 SYGVKD. V dropped 2 bases and J dropped 4 bases, with 5 bases sitting between them. The CDR3 is made up of 12 amino acids. The CDR3 loop is CAISEPGETQYF. CDR3 nucleotide sequence: TGTGCCATCAGTGAGCCCGGAGAGACCCAGTACTTC.